Listed below are T cell receptor beta chains from one sample, sequenced in a study of Tregs in tolerant kidney transplant recipients. Produced via immunoSEQ multiplex PCR; TCRdb's table is partial and in-frame only. The sample lists about 240,000 clones, 80% to 85% occurring once. Sequenced material: CD4+ T cells from blood. The receptors shown here come from a human donor in good health. The CDR3 runs from the conserved cysteine through the conserved F or W. The order of the fields is V gene, clone size, J gene, D gene, CDR3 DNA, CDR3 protein. The D gene is left open where the match is weak. A row's size may be missing; if present it is once, few, many or a size class.

>TRBV18|-|TRBJ2-4|-
TGTGCCAGCTCACCACCGGGCGTCGGTCTAGCCAAAAACATTCAGTACTTC
CASSPPGVGLAKNIQYF
>TRBV5-1|once|TRBJ1-1|TRBD1
TGCGCCAGCAGCTCCTCGACAGGGACTGAAGCTTTCTTT
CASSSSTGTEAFF
>TRBV27|few|TRBJ2-3|-
TGTGCCAGCAGTCCCCAACGGCCAGGCACAGATACGCAGTATTTT
CASSPQRPGTDTQYF
>TRBV19|-|TRBJ1-6|-
TGTGCCAGTAGTATAGATCCGCCTAGGAGTTCACCCCTCCACTTT
CASSIDPPRSSPLHF
>TRBV6-4|-|TRBJ2-5|TRBD2
TGTGCCAGAAGCCCAGGACTAGCGGGAGGGCCGGGGCAAGAGACCCAGTACTTC
CARSPGLAGGPGQETQYF
>TRBV5-1|-|TRBJ1-4|TRBD1
TGCGCCAGCAGCACACTCCCGGGACAGGATGAAAAACTGTTTTTT
CASSTLPGQDEKLFF
>TRBV19|-|TRBJ1-6|-
TGTGCCAGTAGTATACTCGGGGCTTCACCCCTCCACTTT
CASSILGASPLHF
>TRBV7-3|-|TRBJ2-7|-
TGTGCCAGCAGCTTCGCGCCCGCCTACGAGCAGTACTTC
CASSFAPAYEQYF
>TRBV5-4|-|TRBJ2-7|TRBD1
TGTGCCAGCAGCCAGGACAGGGGAACAACCGAGCAGTACTTC
CASSQDRGTTEQYF
>TRBV6-5|few|TRBJ1-1|-
TGTGCCAGCAGTCAAACAGGGAACACTGAAGCTTTCTTT
CASSQTGNTEAFF
>TRBV19|-|TRBJ2-7|TRBD1
TGTGCCAGTAGTATAGAAACAGGGGGCTCCTACGAGCAGTACTTC
CASSIETGGSYEQYF
>TRBV6-1|-|TRBJ2-2|TRBD2
TGTGCCAGCGAGCGGGGCAGAAACACCGGGGAGCTGTTTTTT
CASERGRNTGELFF
>TRBV29-1|few|TRBJ2-6|-
TGCAGCGTTGATCACGGGGCTGGGGCCAACGTCCTGACTTTC
CSVDHGAGANVLTF
>TRBV2|-|TRBJ1-2|-
TGTGCCAGCAGCGCCCCCGGGGTGGGGCGTGGGGATGGCTACACCTTC
CASSAPGVGRGDGYTF
>TRBV5-5|-|TRBJ2-3|-
TGTGCCAGCAGCTCCGAGCAATGGGGGACAGATACGCAGTATTTT
CASSSEQWGTDTQYF
>TRBV5-1|-|TRBJ2-3|TRBD2
TGCGCCAGCAGCTTGGAGCTAGCGGGGGGAAGCACAGATACGCAGTATTTT
CASSLELAGGSTDTQYF
>TRBV18|-|TRBJ1-1|-
TGTGCCAGCTCACCTTTACGGGAAACTGAAGCTTTCTTT
CASSPLRETEAFF
>TRBV11-3|-|TRBJ2-3|-
TGTGCCAGCAGTAAAGGGGTGACAGATACGCAGTATTTT
CASSKGVTDTQYF
>TRBV5-1|-|TRBJ2-2|TRBD1
TGCGCCAGCAGCTTCCGGGACAGGGGGATCCCCGGGGAGCTGTTTTTT
CASSFRDRGIPGELFF
>TRBV6-5|-|TRBJ2-2|TRBD1
TGTGCCAGCAGACGGGACAGTTCTAACACCGGGGAGCTGTTTTTT
CASRRDSSNTGELFF
>TRBV11-2|-|TRBJ2-5|-
TGTGCCAGCAGCTTCCAATACCAAGAGACCCAGTACTTC
CASSFQYQETQYF
>TRBV15|-|TRBJ2-3|TRBD2
TGTGCCACCAGCAGAGATGGGAGGGCTGATACGCAGTATTTT
CATSRDGRADTQYF
>TRBV30|-|TRBJ1-5|-
TGTGCCTGGAGTGGGGGGACCCGACTTGGAGCCCAGCATTTT
CAWSGGTRLGAQHF
>TRBV4-2|-|TRBJ2-3|TRBD2
TGTGCCAGCAGCCAAGACTGGACTAGCGGCACAGATACGCAGTATTTT
CASSQDWTSGTDTQYF
>TRBV5-5|-|TRBJ1-5|-
TGTGCCAGCAGCTTCCTTCTTGTCGGGGGGCCCCAGCATTTT
CASSFLLVGGPQHF
>TRBV7-2|once|TRBJ2-7|TRBD2
TGTGCCAGCACCCGACGGGGGGGGTCATACGAGCAGTACTTC
CASTRRGGSYEQYF
>TRBV18|-|TRBJ1-2|TRBD1
TGTGCCAGCTCACTCTCGGGACAGGGATTCTATGGCTACACCTTC
CASSLSGQGFYGYTF
>TRBV5-6|few|TRBJ2-1|TRBD2
TGTGCCACCCGCCGGGGGGGGTACAATGAGCAGTTCTTC
CATRRGGYNEQFF
>TRBV11-2|-|TRBJ2-7|TRBD2
TGTGCCAGCAGCCGCGGCCAGCGGGACTTCTACTACGAGCAGTACTTC
CASSRGQRDFYYEQYF
>TRBV5-4|-|TRBJ2-7|-
TGTGCCAGCAGCCGTGAAGGGGGGGACAGAAACTACGAGCAGTACTTC
CASSREGGDRNYEQYF
>TRBV29-1|-|TRBJ2-2|-
TGCAGCGTTGAGGGCACCTTGAACACCGGGGAGCTGTTTTTT
CSVEGTLNTGELFF
>TRBV30|few|TRBJ1-3|-
TGTGCCTGGACAGGAGCTCTGGAATCAACCATATATTTT
CAWTGALESTIYF
>TRBV28|-|TRBJ1-2|-
TGTGCCAGCAGTAAGCGGGCCGCTCCCTATGGCTACACCTTC
CASSKRAAPYGYTF
>TRBV6-4|-|TRBJ2-3|TRBD2
TGTGCCAGCAGCCTAAGCGGGACCACAGATACGCAGTATTTT
CASSLSGTTDTQYF
>TRBV21-1|-|TRBJ2-7|-
TGTGCCAGCAGCAAAGTAGTTAGCGGGAAGGGTTACGAGCAGTACTTC
CASSKVVSGKGYEQYF
>TRBV5-1|few|TRBJ2-3|-
TGCGCCAGCAGCTTGGCGGCTAGCACAGATACGCAGTATTTT
CASSLAASTDTQYF
>TRBV6-6|-|TRBJ1-2|TRBD1
TGTGCCAGCAGCTATGGGACAGCAGGACTAAACTATGGCTACACCTTC
CASSYGTAGLNYGYTF
>TRBV27|-|TRBJ1-3|TRBD1
TGTGCCAGCAGGGGGGACAGCTACTCTGGAAACACCATATATTTT
CASRGDSYSGNTIYF
>TRBV28|-|TRBJ1-1|-
TGTGCCAGCCACGGGGCAGTAGAAGCTTTCTTT
CASHGAVEAFF
>TRBV10-3|-|TRBJ2-7|-
TGTGCCATCAGTGAGTCCACTTCCTACGAGCAGTACTTC
CAISESTSYEQYF
>TRBV2|-|TRBJ2-2|TRBD2
TGTGCCAGCAGTGGACTAGCGGGGACCGGGGAGCTGTTTTTT
CASSGLAGTGELFF
>TRBV6-6|-|TRBJ2-3|TRBD2
TGTGCCAGCAGTTCCGGGACTAGCGGGAACCCGGCGCAGTATTTT
CASSSGTSGNPAQYF
>TRBV6-5|-|TRBJ1-3|-
TGTGCCAGCAGTGAACAGGTTTCTGGAAACACCATATATTTT
CASSEQVSGNTIYF